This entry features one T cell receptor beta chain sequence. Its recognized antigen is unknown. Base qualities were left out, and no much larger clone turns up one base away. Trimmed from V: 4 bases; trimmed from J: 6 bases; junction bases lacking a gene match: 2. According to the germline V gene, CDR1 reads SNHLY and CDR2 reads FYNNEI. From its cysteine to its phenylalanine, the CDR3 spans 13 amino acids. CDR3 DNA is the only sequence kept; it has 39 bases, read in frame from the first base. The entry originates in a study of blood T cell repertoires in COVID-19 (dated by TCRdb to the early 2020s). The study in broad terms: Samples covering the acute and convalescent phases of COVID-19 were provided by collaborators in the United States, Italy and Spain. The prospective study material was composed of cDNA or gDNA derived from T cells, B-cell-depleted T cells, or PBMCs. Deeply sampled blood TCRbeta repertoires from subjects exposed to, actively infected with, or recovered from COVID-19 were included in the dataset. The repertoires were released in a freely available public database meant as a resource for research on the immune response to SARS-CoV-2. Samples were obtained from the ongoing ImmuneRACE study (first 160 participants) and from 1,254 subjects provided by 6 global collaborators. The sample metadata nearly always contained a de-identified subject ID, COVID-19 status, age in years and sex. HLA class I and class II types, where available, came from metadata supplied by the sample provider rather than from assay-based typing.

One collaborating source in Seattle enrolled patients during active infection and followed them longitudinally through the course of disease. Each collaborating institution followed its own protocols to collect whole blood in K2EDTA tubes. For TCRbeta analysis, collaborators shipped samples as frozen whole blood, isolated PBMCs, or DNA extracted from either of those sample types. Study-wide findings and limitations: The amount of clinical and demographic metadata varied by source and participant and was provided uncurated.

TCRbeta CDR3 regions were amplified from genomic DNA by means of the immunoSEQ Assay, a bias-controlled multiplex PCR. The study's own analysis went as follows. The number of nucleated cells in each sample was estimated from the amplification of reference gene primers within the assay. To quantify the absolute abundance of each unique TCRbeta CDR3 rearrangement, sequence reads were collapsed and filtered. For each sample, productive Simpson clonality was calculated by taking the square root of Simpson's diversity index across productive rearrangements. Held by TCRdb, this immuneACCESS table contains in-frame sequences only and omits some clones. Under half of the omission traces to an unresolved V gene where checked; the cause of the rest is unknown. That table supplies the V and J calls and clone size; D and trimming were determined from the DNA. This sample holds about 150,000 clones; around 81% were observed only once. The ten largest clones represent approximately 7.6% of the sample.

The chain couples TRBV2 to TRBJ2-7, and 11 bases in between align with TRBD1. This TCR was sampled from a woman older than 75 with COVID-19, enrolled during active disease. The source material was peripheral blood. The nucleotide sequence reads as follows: TGTGCCAGCAGTGGTGGGACAGGGGGCGAGCAGTACTTC. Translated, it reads CASSGGTGGEQYF.